The 25 T cell receptor beta chains in this list originate from one sample, sequenced in a study of T cell responses to AZD1222 COVID-19 vaccine. Only in-frame clones appear in the TCRdb table, and some are missing; sequencing was by immunoSEQ multiplex PCR. Of some 120,000 clones listed, about nine tenths were seen once; the top ten hold 1.3% to 1.5%. The sample here was peripheral blood, taken on day 0 of AZD1222 vaccination. These receptor sequences come from an adult in good health.

V usage is TRBV6-5 and J usage is TRBJ1-1; the D is unclear. In germline, CDR1 is MNHEY, CDR2 SVGAGI. The CDR3 length is 14 residues. V was pared by 2 bases and J by 6 bases, with 13 bases between. CDR3 amino acids: CASSYPEPLAEAFF. The CDR3 DNA follows: TGTGCCAGCAGTTACCCGGAGCCTCTCGCTGAAGCTTTCTTT.

The CDR3 region has the DNA TGTGCCAGCAGCCCGGGACACCTCTCTGGAAACACCATATATTTT. It is translated as CASSPGHLSGNTIYF. This chain joins TRBV5-6 and TRBJ1-3; tentatively, D is TRBD1 (6 bases). The V end lost 4 bases, the J end lost 0 bases, and 11 bases lay between the germline ends. Germline loops: CDR1 SGHDT, CDR2 YYEEEE. The CDR3 spans 15 residues.

In its sample, this clone was seen a few times. The same CDR3 can be traced to other DNA sequences in this sample. This rearrangement joins TRBV19 to TRBJ1-2; D gene unclear. The CDR3 sequence is 14 residues long. From germline, CDR1 is LNHDA and CDR2 SQIVND (reference sequence). V was shortened by 2 bases and J by 0 bases, with 7 bases between the two germline ends. The CDR3 protein is CASSIRTANYGYTF. The CDR3 DNA follows: TGTGCCAGTAGTATACGGACGGCTAACTATGGCTACACCTTC.

About this clone itself: Additional DNA sequences in this sample encode the identical CDR3. This chain uses TRBV5-1 with TRBJ2-6, with D perhaps TRBD1 (6 bases). In germline, CDR1 is SGHRS, CDR2 YFSETQ. CDR3 size: 15 residues. Trimming took 2 bases from V and 0 from J, leaving 6 bases between them. CDR3 coding DNA: TGCGCCAGCAGCTTAGGGGGCTCTGGGGCCAACGTCCTGACTTTC. Its protein is CASSLGGSGANVLTF.

This chain links TRBV3-1 (or the pseudogene TRBV3-2) with TRBJ2-5; 10 bases map to TRBD2. Unmatched junction bases numbered 11, after V lost 5 bases and J lost 5 bases. The CDR3 spans 16 residues. Germline V gene data show CDR1 as LGHDT and CDR2 as YNNKEL (reference sequence). CDR3 sequence reads: CASSFGLAGEGETQYF. CDR3 coding DNA: TGTGCCAGCAGCTTCGGTCTAGCGGGGGAAGGGGAGACCCAGTACTTC.

The gene calls are TRBV19 and TRBJ1-6; D not resolved. V was trimmed by 7 bases and J by 2 bases, leaving 12 bases between them. The CDR3 has 15 residues. The germline gives CDR1 LNHDA, CDR2 SQIVND (reference sequence). The CDR3 region has the DNA TGTGCCAGTACCCCAAGGAGGGCCTATAATTCACCCCTCCACTTT. Protein product: CASTPRRAYNSPLHF.

This clone was seen only once. The genes are TRBV9 and TRBJ2-1; the match to TRBD2 covers 9 bases. Germline CDR1 SGDLS, CDR2 YYNGEE. The CDR3 extends over 15 amino acids. Trimming cost V 0 bases and J 6 bases; bases outside gene matches: 4. The CDR3 spells CASSVVTSGLNEQFF. The CDR3 bases are TGTGCCAGCAGCGTAGTAACTAGCGGGCTCAATGAGCAGTTCTTC.

This chain connects TRBV28 to TRBJ2-6; D remains unclear. Trimming removed 10 bases from V and 4 bases from J, with 5 bases in between. This CDR3 has 11 amino acids. CDR1 and CDR2 (germline): MDHEN, SYDVKM. The chain's CDR3 is CATVGANVLTF. As DNA, the CDR3 is TGTGCCACCGTGGGGGCCAACGTCCTGACTTTC.

The chain uses TRBV10-3 and TRBJ1-1; D is undetermined. V lost 4 bases and J 5 bases, leaving 5 bases between the germline ends. Germline CDR1 and CDR2: ENHRY and SYGVKD. This CDR3 is built from 11 residues. The CDR3 coding sequence is TGTGCCATCAGTGGGGGAACTGAAGCTTTCTTT. Translating it yields CAISGGTEAFF.

The genes are TRBV3-1 (or the pseudogene TRBV3-2) and TRBJ1-5; D unresolved. Trimming stripped 4 bases from V and 7 bases from J, with 11 bases between. The CDR3 contains 13 residues. CDR1 and CDR2 (germline): LGHDT, YNNKEL (reference sequence). CDR3 DNA: TGTGCCAGCAGCCTGTTCGGAGGGCAGCCCCAGCATTTT. Encoded protein: CASSLFGGQPQHF.

The chain combines TRBV28 with TRBJ2-7; 13 bases align to TRBD2. Looked up from germline, CDR1 is MDHEN and CDR2 is SYDVKM. The CDR3 has 17 amino acids. J gave up 0 bases and V 5 bases, and 7 bases lay outside the gene matches. The CDR3 coding sequence is TGTGCCAGCAGTCCGGGGACTAGCGGGGTTGGCTCCTACGAGCAGTACTTC. It specifies CASSPGTSGVGSYEQYF.

The chain combines TRBV7-2 with TRBJ1-3; D is possibly TRBD1 (5 bases). The CDR3 runs 18 residues. The V end was cut by 1 base, the J end by 0 bases, with 16 bases between. Per the germline V gene, CDR1 is SGHTA and CDR2 is FQGNSA. The CDR3 nucleotides read TGTGCCAGCAGCTTAGTAGTGGGGGGACTTCACTCTGGAAACACCATATATTTT. Encoded protein: CASSLVVGGLHSGNTIYF.

The gene calls are TRBV12-3 or TRBV12-4 and TRBJ2-1; a possible D gene is TRBD2 (6 bases). This CDR3 region has 12 residues. Trimming shortened V by 0 bases and J by 14 bases, and 11 bases separated the two germline ends. CDR3 bases: TGTGCCAGCAGTTTAGCAAGGGGAGGTGAGTTCTTC. It codes for CASSLARGGEFF.

The chain has TRBV27 and TRBJ1-3; no definite D call. The CDR3 has 15 residues. Germline assignment: CDR1 MNHEY and CDR2 SMNVEV (reference sequence). V was shortened by 7 bases and J by 0 bases, with 13 bases between the two germline ends. In DNA form, the CDR3 reads TGTGCCAGCAAGTACAGCGGCGCCTCTGGAAACACCATATATTTT. The encoded protein is CASKYSGASGNTIYF.

This sequence joins TRBV19 and TRBJ2-7; TRBD1 matches 9 bases. From germline, CDR1 is LNHDA and CDR2 SQIVND (reference sequence). V shed 0 bases, J shed 2 bases, and the junction held 2 bases outside the gene matches. CDR3 length: 15 amino acids. CDR3 DNA sequence: TGTGCCAGTAGTATAGAAGGGACAGGGCCCTACGAGCAGTACTTC. Its translation is CASSIEGTGPYEQYF.

In its sample, this clone was seen a few times. This sequence joins TRBV18 and TRBJ1-2; tentatively, D is TRBD1 (5 bases). Looked up from germline, CDR1 is KGHSH and CDR2 is LQKENI. This CDR3 spans 17 amino acids. V shed 6 bases and J shed 2 bases, with 22 bases lying between them. In DNA, the CDR3 is TGTGCCAGCTCTCAAGGGACTGGCAGCTCTGGCAACTATGGCTACACCTTC. It specifies CASSQGTGSSGNYGYTF.

CDR3 residues: CASSPGRNTYEQYF. The CDR3 nucleotides are TGTGCCAGTAGTCCGGGACGGAATACCTACGAGCAGTACTTC. The chain couples TRBV19 to TRBJ2-7; D possibly uses TRBD1 or TRBD2 (5 bases each). Germline CDR1 is LNHDA and CDR2 is SQIVND (reference sequence). Trimming took 5 bases from V and 2 from J, leaving 13 bases between them. The CDR3 has 14 amino acids.

The chain carries TRBV4-1 and TRBJ2-5; D may be TRBD2 (5 bases). Trimming pared 4 bases from V and 5 bases from J, leaving 14 bases between. This CDR3 is built from 14 residues. Germline CDR1 MGHRA, CDR2 YSYEKL. CDR3 nucleotides: TGCGCCAGCAGCCCGACGGGTCCGGGGGAGACCCAGTACTTC. This gives the protein CASSPTGPGETQYF.

The V call is TRBV2, the J call TRBJ2-2; D gene unclear. Germline V gene lookup returns CDR1 SNHLY and CDR2 FYNNEI. V lost 3 bases and J 1 base, leaving 3 bases between the germline ends. The CDR3 spans 13 residues. CDR3 sequence reads: CASSDENTGELFF. The CDR3 nucleotides read TGTGCCAGCAGTGATGAGAACACCGGGGAGCTGTTTTTT.

V gene TRBV6-4 combines with J gene TRBJ1-1; 10 bases are a match to TRBD1. The CDR3 extends over 16 amino acids. The germline gives CDR1 MRHNA, CDR2 SNTAGT. J lost 1 base, V lost 6 bases, and 8 bases had no gene match. DNA of the CDR3: TGTGCCAGCAGCCGCCGGGACAGGGGACAGAACACTGAAGCTTTCTTT. It is translated as CASSRRDRGQNTEAFF.

This chain connects TRBV5-8 to TRBJ2-7; D remains unclear. The CDR3 consists of 12 residues. V lost 5 bases and J 3 bases, leaving 9 bases between the germline ends. CDR1 is SGHTS and CDR2 is YDEGEE in the germline V gene. The CDR3 sequence is CASRPTSYEQYF. As DNA, the CDR3 is TGTGCCAGCAGACCAACAAGCTACGAGCAGTACTTC. Full variable domain (outside the CDR3, taken from reference TRBV5-8 and TRBJ2-7): EAGVTQSPTHLIKTRGQQATLRCSPISGHTSVYWYQQALGLGLQFLLWYDEGEERNRGNFPPRFSGRQFPNYSSELNVNALELEDSALYLCASRPTSYEQYFGPGTRLTVT.

The rearrangement joins TRBV24-1 to TRBJ1-5; possibly TRBD1 for D (5 bases). The CDR3 consists of 14 residues. The germline V and J ends were trimmed by 5 bases and 5 bases, with 12 bases remaining between them. Germline-derived CDR1 and CDR2 are KGHDR and SFDVKD. This CDR3 reads CATSVRGLDQPQHF. In nucleotides, the CDR3 is TGTGCCACCAGTGTGAGGGGTCTCGATCAGCCCCAGCATTTT.

The J gene is TRBJ2-7, the V gene TRBV28, with TRBD1 matching 8 bases. This CDR3 has 16 amino acids. V shed 5 bases and J 1 base; nucleotides not matched to a gene: 10. CDR1 is MDHEN, CDR2 SYDVKM, per germline. The chain's CDR3 is CASSPLFGQGSYEQYF. CDR3 nucleotides: TGTGCCAGCAGTCCACTCTTCGGACAGGGTTCCTACGAGCAGTACTTC.

The rearrangement joins TRBV6-2 or TRBV6-3 to TRBJ2-4; the D gene could be TRBD1 or TRBD2 (5 bases each). The germline V and J ends were trimmed by 6 bases and 12 bases, with 15 bases remaining between them. CDR1 and CDR2 (germline): MNHEY, SVGEGT. This CDR3 is 12 amino acids long. The CDR3 DNA follows: TGTGCCAGCAGCCAGGGACGTTTTTCTCAGTACTTC. Translating gives CASSQGRFSQYF.

This clone was seen a single time. The rearrangement joins TRBV14 to TRBJ2-7; D call uncertain. The CDR3 has 11 amino acids. Germline lookup yields CDR1 SGHDN and CDR2 FVKESK. The V and J ends lost 2 bases and 4 bases respectively, with 3 bases between them. CDR3 residues: CASSQLYEQYF. CDR3 DNA: TGTGCCAGCAGCCAATTGTACGAGCAGTACTTC.